These T cell receptor beta chains were read from a single sample in a study of blood T cell repertoires in COVID-19. The assay was immunoSEQ multiplex PCR, and TCRdb's table has in-frame clones only and misses some. Of 300,000 to 350,000 clones in the sample, 88% were seen once. Sequencing input: PBMCs or T cells enriched from blood (not recorded which). The receptor set was obtained from a young man who had recovered from COVID-19. Each CDR3 is given with its conserved first and last residue. The listing skips clone size in some rows; elsewhere it reads once, few, many or a size class.

V,size,J,CDR3
TRBV2,.,TRBJ1-1,CASSEGRGRSKPEAFF
TRBV6-2/TRBV6-3,.,TRBJ2-1,CASSYNRDNEQFF
TRBV5-8,.,TRBJ1-6,CASSGGQGSLSLHF
TRBV2,once,TRBJ2-1,CASIRVSGSGQFF
TRBV28,.,TRBJ1-6,CASSSAWTDTYNSPLHF
TRBV19,.,TRBJ2-1,CASSIADGGGAYNEQFF
TRBV2,.,TRBJ1-6,CASRVLDRGNSPLHF
TRBV5-5,.,TRBJ1-6,CASSPAAGTGNSPLHF
TRBV19,.,TRBJ2-3,CASSTTGGRTDTQYF
TRBV15,once,TRBJ1-1,CATSFGENTEAFF
TRBV9,.,TRBJ2-1,CASSPSSGGAGEQFF
TRBV19,.,TRBJ2-1,CASSIRTLRYNEQFF
TRBV7-9,once,TRBJ1-6,CASSLVGTTRSYNSPLHF
TRBV28,.,TRBJ2-2,CASSLGVVFANTGELFF
TRBV7-9,.,TRBJ1-1,CASSTLRDTAEAFF
TRBV4-1,.,TRBJ2-1,CASSPAAGGLYEQFF
TRBV19,few,TRBJ1-5,CASSRDRGINQPQHF
TRBV19,.,TRBJ1-5,CASRPPGWNQPQHF
TRBV28,once,TRBJ1-6,CASRPDRITPNSPLHF
TRBV6-4,.,TRBJ1-2,CASSDSPGSGGYTF
TRBV15,.,TRBJ2-7,CATSRLRDRGAEQYF
TRBV3-1/TRBV3-2,.,TRBJ2-7,CASSQADYYEQYF
TRBV5-1,few,TRBJ2-5,CASSFLGSETQYF
TRBV11-2,.,TRBJ1-5,CASSLDRLMGPQHF
TRBV24-1,once,TRBJ2-3,CATSTGPTQYF
TRBV27,.,TRBJ1-6,CASSLDRYNSPLHF
TRBV5-4,.,TRBJ2-1,CASSGDRVGEQFF
TRBV30,.,TRBJ1-5,CAWSGQINQPQHF
TRBV9,.,TRBJ2-7,CASSSLGNEQYF
TRBV27,.,TRBJ2-1,CASSLNPPRAYNEQFF
TRBV7-9,.,TRBJ2-7,CASSTRSYEQYF
TRBV7-8,.,TRBJ2-7,CASSLTGAGYEQYF
TRBV18,.,TRBJ1-1,CASSPLAGRRTEAFF
TRBV18,once,TRBJ2-6,CASSPGLPGANVLTF
TRBV2,.,TRBJ2-7,CASSFAYEQYF
TRBV7-9,.,TRBJ2-2,CASSLPPDRPNTGELFF
TRBV11-2,few,TRBJ2-3,CASSLVVLAIADTQYF
TRBV5-1,.,TRBJ2-7,CASSLNRGRGYEQYF
TRBV20-1,.,TRBJ1-1,CSAGLTEAFF
TRBV6-6,.,TRBJ1-6,CASSDQQGRSLHF
TRBV3-1/TRBV3-2,once,TRBJ1-2,CASSQGRGARGYTF
TRBV6-5,.,TRBJ1-1,CASSYSGRGTEAFF
TRBV19,.,TRBJ2-2,CASSIGHTANTGELFF
TRBV28,.,TRBJ2-7,CASSLGGTRTYEQYF
TRBV6-5,.,TRBJ1-5,CASIPGGNQPQHF
TRBV4-1,.,TRBJ1-5,CASSQEPFTSGFQPQHF
TRBV28,.,TRBJ2-7,CASISSSGGVYEQYF
TRBV5-1,.,TRBJ2-7,CASSLNSGSSNYEQYF
TRBV5-5,.,TRBJ1-4,CASSLGLFRLFF
TRBV3-1/TRBV3-2,.,TRBJ1-2,CASSPRGGGGYTF
TRBV7-9,.,TRBJ2-2,CASGSSGGMSGELFF
TRBV10-2,.,TRBJ1-2,CASSPTGGSYGYTF
TRBV9,.,TRBJ2-7,CASSGGQGDYEQYF
TRBV19,.,TRBJ2-3,CASSPGQFSTDTQYF
TRBV6-5,.,TRBJ2-2,CASRHPGAGELFF
TRBV28,.,TRBJ2-1,CASSFLQGIQFF
TRBV30,.,TRBJ1-5,CAWSVYRGQVRPQHF